This T cell receptor beta chain is from a study of T cells after yellow fever vaccination. This clonotype was found a few times. The germline V gene has CDR1 LGHNA and CDR2 YNFKEQ. Trimming removed 0 bases at V and 0 bases at J, with 21 bases between. The CDR3 extends over 19 amino acids. TCRdb ran MiXCR on the 5' RACE reads and lists one entry per CDR3 protein. The table includes around 320,000 distinct CDR3 sequences, under 9% detected once. The chain joins TRBV4-2 to TRBJ2-7; D is possibly TRBD1 (7 bases). This sequence was found in a man younger than 30 who received the YFV17D yellow fever vaccine. The sequenced sample was CD4+ T cells sorted from PBMCs, obtained 5 days after the yellow fever booster vaccination. Written as DNA, the CDR3 is TGTGCCAGCAGCCAAGATAAGAGGCTGGGGGGACAGCGCTCCTACGAGCAGTACTTC. This encodes CASSQDKRLGGQRSYEQYF.